This TCR beta chain was identified during a study of spatial heterogeneity in lung cancer. For the study at large: Patients with untreated early-stage non-small cell lung cancer, numbering approximately 79, were the donors. A unique TCR and UMI combination showed up more than ten times in raw reads, on average. The study, taken as a whole, reports: Ubiquitous expanded tumor TCRs surfaced in blood more at resection than they did at follow-up.

For this clonotype: The antigen is not known.

As for time point: blood at routine non-recurrence follow-up after resection. Whole RNA from tumor, nontumor lung or frozen PBMC was sequenced unsorted. TCRdb independently ran MiXCR on the 5' RACE reads; one entry per CDR3 protein. The sample comprises about 120,000 distinct CDR3 sequences, approximately 12% of which are singletons, and around 17% rests with the top ten. The CDR3 runs to 16 residues. Trimming at V came to 3 bases and at J to 6 bases, leaving 3 bases not matched to a gene. Germline CDR1 MNHEY, CDR2 SMNVEV (reference sequence). This specimen consisted of PBMCs, obtained at follow-up. The receptor's source is a male donor with early-stage non-small cell lung cancer. The chain carries TRBV27 and TRBJ1-6; 12 bases agree with TRBD1. This CDR3 reads CASSLGQGASNSPLHF. In DNA form, the CDR3 reads TGTGCCAGCAGTTTGGGACAGGGGGCGAGTAATTCACCCCTCCACTTT.